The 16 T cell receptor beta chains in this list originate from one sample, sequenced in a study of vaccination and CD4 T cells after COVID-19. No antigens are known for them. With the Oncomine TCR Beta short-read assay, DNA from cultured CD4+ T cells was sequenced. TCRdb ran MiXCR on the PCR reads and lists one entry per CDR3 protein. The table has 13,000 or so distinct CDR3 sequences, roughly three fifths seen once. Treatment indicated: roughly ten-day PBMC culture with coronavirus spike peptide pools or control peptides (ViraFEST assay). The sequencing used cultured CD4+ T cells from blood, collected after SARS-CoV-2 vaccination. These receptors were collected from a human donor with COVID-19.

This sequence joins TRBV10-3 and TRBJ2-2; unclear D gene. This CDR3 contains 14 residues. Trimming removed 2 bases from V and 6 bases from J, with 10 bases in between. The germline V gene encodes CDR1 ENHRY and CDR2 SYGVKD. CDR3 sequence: CAISEAARAGELFF. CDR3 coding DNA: TGTGCCATCAGTGAGGCGGCAAGGGCCGGGGAGCTGTTTTTT.

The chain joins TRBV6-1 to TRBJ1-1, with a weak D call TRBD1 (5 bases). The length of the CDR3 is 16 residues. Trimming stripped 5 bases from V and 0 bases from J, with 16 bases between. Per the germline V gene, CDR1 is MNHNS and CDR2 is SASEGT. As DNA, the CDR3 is TGTGCCAGCAGTCTAGGGGTAATTCAGATGAACACTGAAGCTTTCTTT. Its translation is CASSLGVIQMNTEAFF.

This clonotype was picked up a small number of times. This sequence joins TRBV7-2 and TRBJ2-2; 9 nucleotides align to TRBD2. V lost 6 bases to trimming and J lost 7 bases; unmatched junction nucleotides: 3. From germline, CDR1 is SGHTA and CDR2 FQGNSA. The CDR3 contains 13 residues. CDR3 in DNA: TGTGCCAGCAGTGAGCGGGGGGACGGGGAGCTGTTTTTT. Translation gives CASSERGDGELFF. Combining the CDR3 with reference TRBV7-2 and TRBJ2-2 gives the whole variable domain GAGVSQSPSNKVTEKGKDVELRCDPISGHTALYWYRQSLGQGLEFLIYFQGNSAPDKSGLPSDRFSAERTGGSVSTLTIQRTQQEDSAVYLCASSERGDGELFFGEGSRLTVL.

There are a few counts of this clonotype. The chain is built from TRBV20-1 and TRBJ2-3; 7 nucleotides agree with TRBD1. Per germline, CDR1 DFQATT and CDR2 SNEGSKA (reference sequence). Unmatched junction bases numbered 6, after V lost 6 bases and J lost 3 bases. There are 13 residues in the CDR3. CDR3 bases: TGCAGTGCCGAGGGGGCGGCAACAGATACGCAGTATTTT. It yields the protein CSAEGAATDTQYF.

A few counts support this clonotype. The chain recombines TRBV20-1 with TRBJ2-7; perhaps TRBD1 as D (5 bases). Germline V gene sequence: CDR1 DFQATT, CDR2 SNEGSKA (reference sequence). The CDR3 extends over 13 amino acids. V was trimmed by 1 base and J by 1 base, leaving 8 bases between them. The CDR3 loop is CSARGQPSYEQYF. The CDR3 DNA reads TGCAGTGCTAGAGGACAGCCTTCCTACGAGCAGTACTTC.

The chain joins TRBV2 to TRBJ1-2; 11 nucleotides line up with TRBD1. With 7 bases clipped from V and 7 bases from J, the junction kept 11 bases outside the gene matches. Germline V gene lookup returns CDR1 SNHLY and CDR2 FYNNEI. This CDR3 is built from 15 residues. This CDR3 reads CASTSGGTGGRGYTF. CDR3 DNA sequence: TGTGCCAGCACCTCAGGGGGGACAGGGGGTCGTGGCTACACCTTC. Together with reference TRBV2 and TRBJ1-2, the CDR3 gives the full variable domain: EPEVTQTPSHQVTQMGQEVILRCVPISNHLYFYWYRQILGQKVEFLVSFYNNEISEKSEIFDDQFSVERPDGSNFTLKIRSTKLEDSAMYFCASTSGGTGGRGYTFGSGTRLTVV.

The CDR3 loop reads CATTGAGINSPLHF. CDR3 DNA sequence: TGTGCCACCACCGGAGCAGGGATTAATTCACCCCTCCACTTT. The V call is TRBV6-1, the J call TRBJ1-6, with D tentatively TRBD1 (5 bases). The V end lost 10 bases, the J end lost 6 bases, and 16 bases lay between the germline ends. CDR3 size: 14 residues. CDR1 is MNHNS and CDR2 is SASEGT in the germline V gene.

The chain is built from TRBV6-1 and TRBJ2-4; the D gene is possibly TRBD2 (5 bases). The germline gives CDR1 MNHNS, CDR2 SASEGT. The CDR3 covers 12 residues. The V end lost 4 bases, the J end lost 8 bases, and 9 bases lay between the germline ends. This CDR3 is CASSASPDIQYF. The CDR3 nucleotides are TGTGCCAGCAGTGCTAGCCCGGACATTCAGTACTTC.

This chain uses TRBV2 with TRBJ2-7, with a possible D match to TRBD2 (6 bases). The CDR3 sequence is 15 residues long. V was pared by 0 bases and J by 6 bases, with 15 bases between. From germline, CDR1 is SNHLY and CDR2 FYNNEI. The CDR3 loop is CASSEARGPEGEQYF. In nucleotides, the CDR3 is TGTGCCAGCAGTGAAGCGCGGGGCCCTGAGGGCGAGCAGTACTTC.

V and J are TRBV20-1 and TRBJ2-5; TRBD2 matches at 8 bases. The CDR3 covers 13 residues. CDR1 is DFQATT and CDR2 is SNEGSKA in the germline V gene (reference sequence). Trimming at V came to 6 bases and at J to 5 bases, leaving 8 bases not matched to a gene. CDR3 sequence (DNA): TGCAGTGCCGCCGGGGGGGGGAGGGAGACCCAGTACTTC. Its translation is CSAAGGGRETQYF.

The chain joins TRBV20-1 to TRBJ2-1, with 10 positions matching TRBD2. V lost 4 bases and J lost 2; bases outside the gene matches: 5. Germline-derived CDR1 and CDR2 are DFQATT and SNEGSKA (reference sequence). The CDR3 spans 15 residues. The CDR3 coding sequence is TGCAGTGCTACCGGGACTAGCGTAACCTACAATGAGCAGTTCTTC. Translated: CSATGTSVTYNEQFF.

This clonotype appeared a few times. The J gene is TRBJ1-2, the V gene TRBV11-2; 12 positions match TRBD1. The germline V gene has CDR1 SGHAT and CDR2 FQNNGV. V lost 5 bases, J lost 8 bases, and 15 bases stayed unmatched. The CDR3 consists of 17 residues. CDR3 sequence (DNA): TGTGCCAGCAGCCCGCCGTCCGGGGACAGGGGGCGAAGGGGCTACACCTTC. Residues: CASSPPSGDRGRRGYTF.

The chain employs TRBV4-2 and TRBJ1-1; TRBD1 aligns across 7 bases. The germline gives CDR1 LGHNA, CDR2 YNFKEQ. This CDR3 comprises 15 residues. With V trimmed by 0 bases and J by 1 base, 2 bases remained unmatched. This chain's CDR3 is CASSQEPGGNTEAFF. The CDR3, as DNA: TGTGCCAGCAGCCAAGAACCAGGGGGGAACACTGAAGCTTTCTTT.

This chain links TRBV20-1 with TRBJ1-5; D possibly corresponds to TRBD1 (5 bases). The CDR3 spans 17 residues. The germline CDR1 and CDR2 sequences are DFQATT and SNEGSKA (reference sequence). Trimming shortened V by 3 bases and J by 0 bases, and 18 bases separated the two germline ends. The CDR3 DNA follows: TGCAGTGCTAGCGGCGGGGCAGGCCCTTTTAGCAATCAGCCCCAGCATTTT. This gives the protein CSASGGAGPFSNQPQHF.

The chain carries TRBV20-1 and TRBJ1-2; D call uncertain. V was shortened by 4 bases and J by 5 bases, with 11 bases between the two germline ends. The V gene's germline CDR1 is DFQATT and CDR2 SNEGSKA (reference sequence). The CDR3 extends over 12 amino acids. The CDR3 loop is CSATANGYGYTF. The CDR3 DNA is TGCAGTGCTACCGCAAACGGGTATGGCTACACCTTC.

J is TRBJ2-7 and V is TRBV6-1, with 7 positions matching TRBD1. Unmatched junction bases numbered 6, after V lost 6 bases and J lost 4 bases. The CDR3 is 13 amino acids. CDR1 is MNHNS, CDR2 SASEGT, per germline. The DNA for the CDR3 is TGTGCCAGCAGAGGGGACAGACTTTACGAGCAGTACTTC. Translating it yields CASRGDRLYEQYF.